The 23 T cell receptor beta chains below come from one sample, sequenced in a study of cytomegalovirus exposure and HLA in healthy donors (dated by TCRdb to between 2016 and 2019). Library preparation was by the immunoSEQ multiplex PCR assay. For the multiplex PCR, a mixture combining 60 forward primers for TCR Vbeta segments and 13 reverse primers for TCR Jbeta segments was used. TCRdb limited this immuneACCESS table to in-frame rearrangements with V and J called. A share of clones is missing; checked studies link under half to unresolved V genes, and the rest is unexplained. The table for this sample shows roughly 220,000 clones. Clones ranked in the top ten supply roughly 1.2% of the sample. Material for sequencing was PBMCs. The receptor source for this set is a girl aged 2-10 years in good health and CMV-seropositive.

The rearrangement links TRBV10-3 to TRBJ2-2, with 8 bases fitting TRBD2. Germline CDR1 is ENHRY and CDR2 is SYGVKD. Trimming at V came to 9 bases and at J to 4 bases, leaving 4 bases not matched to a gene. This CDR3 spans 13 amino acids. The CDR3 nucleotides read TGTGCCATAGCGGGAGAGGGCACCGGGGAGCTGTTTTTT. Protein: CAIAGEGTGELFF.

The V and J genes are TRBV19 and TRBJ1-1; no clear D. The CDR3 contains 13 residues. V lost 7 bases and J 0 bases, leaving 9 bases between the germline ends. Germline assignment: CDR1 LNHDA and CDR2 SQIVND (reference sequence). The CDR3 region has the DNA TGTGCCAGTATTTCTACCCTGAACACTGAAGCTTTCTTT. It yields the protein CASISTLNTEAFF.

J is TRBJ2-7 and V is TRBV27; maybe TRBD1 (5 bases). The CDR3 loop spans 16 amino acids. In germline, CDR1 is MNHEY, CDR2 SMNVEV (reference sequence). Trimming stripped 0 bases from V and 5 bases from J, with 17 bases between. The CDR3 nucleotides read TGTGCCAGCAGTTTATCAAGGGGCAGGGCCTGGGACGAGCAGTACTTC. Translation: CASSLSRGRAWDEQYF.

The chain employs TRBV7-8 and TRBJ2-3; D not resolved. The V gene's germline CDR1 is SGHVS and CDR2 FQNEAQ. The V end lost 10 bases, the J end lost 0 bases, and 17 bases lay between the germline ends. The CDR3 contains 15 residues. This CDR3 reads CAIGVRLGSTDTQYF. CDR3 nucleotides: TGTGCCATCGGAGTCCGTCTTGGGAGCACAGATACGCAGTATTTT. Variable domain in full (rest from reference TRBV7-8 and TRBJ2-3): GAGVSQSPRYKVAKRGQDVALRCDPISGHVSLFWYQQALGQGPEFLTYFQNEAQLDKSGLPSDRFFAERPEGSVSTLKIQRTQQEDSAVYLCAIGVRLGSTDTQYFGPGTRLTVL.

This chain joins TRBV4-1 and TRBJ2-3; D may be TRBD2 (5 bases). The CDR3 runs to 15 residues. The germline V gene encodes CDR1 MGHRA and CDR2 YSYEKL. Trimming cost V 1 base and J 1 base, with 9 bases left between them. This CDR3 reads CASSQVAAGTDTQYF. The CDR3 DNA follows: TGCGCCAGCAGCCAAGTGGCAGCGGGCACAGATACGCAGTATTTT.

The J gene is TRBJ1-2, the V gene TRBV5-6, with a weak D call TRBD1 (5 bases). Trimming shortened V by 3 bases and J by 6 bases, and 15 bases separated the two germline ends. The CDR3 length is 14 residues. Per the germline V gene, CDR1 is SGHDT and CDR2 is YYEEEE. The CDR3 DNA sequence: TGTGCCAGCAGCTGGGGGGGTGGAGGCGATGGCTACACCTTC. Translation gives CASSWGGGGDGYTF.

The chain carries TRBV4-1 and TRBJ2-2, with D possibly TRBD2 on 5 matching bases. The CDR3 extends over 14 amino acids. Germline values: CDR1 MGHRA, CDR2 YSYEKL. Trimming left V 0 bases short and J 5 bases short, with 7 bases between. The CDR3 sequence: CASSQEEGTGELFF. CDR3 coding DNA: TGCGCCAGCAGCCAAGAAGAGGGAACCGGGGAGCTGTTTTTT.

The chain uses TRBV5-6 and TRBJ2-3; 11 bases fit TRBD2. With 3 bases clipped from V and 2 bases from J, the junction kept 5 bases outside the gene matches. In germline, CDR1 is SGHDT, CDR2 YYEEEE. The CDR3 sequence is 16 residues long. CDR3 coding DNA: TGTGCCAGCAGCTACGGACTAGCGGGCTCCACAGATACGCAGTATTTT. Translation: CASSYGLAGSTDTQYF.

As DNA, the CDR3 is TGTGCCACCAGCAGACAGTTAGGAGGTTTTTCCTACGAGCAGTACTTC. Amino acid sequence: CATSRQLGGFSYEQYF. The V call is TRBV15, the J call TRBJ2-7; possibly TRBD2 for D (5 bases). Germline CDR1 and CDR2: LNHNV and YYDKDF (reference sequence). This CDR3 has 16 amino acids. The V and J ends lost 2 bases and 1 base respectively, with 15 bases between them. The full variable domain, completed using reference TRBV15 and TRBJ2-7, is DAMVIQNPRYQVTQFGKPVTLSCSQTLNHNVMYWYQQKSSQAPKLLFHYYDKDFNNEADTPDNFQSRRPNTSFCFLDIRSPGLGDTAMYLCATSRQLGGFSYEQYFGPGTRLTVT.

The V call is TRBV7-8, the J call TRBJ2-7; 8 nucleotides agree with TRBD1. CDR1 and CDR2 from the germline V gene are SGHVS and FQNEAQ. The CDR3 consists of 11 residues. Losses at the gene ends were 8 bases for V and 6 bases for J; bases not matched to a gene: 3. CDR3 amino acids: CASSGQGEQYF. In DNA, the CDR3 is TGTGCCAGCTCAGGACAGGGCGAGCAGTACTTC. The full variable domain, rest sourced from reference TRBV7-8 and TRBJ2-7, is GAGVSQSPRYKVAKRGQDVALRCDPISGHVSLFWYQQALGQGPEFLTYFQNEAQLDKSGLPSDRFFAERPEGSVSTLKIQRTQQEDSAVYLCASSGQGEQYFGPGTRLTVT.

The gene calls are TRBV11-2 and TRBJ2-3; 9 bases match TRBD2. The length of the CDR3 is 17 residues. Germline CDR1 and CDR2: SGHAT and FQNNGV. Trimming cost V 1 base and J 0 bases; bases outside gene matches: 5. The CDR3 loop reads CASSLGVSGSSTDTQYF. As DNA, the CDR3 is TGTGCCAGCAGCTTAGGCGTTAGCGGGAGCAGCACAGATACGCAGTATTTT.

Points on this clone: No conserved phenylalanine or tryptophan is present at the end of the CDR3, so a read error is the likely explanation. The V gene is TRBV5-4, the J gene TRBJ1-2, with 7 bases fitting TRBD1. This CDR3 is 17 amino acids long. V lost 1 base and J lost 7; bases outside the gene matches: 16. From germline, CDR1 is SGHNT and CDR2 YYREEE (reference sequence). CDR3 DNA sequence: TGTGCCAGCAGCTTGAGATTGATAACAGGGGAAGGTCGTGGCTACACCTCC. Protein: CASSLRLITGEGRGYTS.

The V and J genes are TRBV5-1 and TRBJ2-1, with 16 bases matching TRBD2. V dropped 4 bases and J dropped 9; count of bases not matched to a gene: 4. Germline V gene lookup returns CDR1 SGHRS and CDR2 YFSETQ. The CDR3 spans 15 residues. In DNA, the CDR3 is TGCGCCAGCAGCCCGGGACTAGCGGGAGGGGGTGAGCAGTTCTTC. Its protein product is CASSPGLAGGGEQFF.

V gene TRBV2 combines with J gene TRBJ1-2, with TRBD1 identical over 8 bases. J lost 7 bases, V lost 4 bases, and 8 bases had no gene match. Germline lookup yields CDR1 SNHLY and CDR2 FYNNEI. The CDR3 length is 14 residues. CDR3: CASSAQGAVGGYTF. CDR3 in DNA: TGTGCCAGCAGTGCCCAGGGGGCCGTGGGTGGCTACACCTTC.

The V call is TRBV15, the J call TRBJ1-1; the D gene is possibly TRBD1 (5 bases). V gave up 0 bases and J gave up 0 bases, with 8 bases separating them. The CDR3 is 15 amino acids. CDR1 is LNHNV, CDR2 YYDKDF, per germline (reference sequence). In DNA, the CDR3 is TGTGCCACCAGCAGAGATCTGGGGCTGAACACTGAAGCTTTCTTT. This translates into CATSRDLGLNTEAFF.

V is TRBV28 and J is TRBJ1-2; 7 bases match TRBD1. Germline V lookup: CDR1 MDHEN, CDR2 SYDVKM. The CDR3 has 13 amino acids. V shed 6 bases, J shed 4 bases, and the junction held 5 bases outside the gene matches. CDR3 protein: CASRKTGTYGYTF. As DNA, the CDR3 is TGTGCCAGCAGGAAGACAGGGACCTATGGCTACACCTTC.

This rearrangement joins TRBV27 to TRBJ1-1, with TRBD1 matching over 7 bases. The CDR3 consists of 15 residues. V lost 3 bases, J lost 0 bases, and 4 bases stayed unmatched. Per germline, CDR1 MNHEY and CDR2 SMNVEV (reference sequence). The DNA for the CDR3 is TGTGCCAGCAGTTTTAAAACAGGGGTGAACACTGAAGCTTTCTTT. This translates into CASSFKTGVNTEAFF.

Here the CDR3 DNA reads TGTGCCAGTAGTTGGGGGACTTTAAGCTGGAACACCGGGGAGCTGTTTTTT. It yields the protein CASSWGTLSWNTGELFF. The chain links TRBV19 to TRBJ2-2; D perhaps matches TRBD2 (6 bases). This CDR3 is 17 amino acids long. From germline, CDR1 is LNHDA and CDR2 SQIVND (reference sequence). Trimming left V 5 bases short and J 1 base short, with 17 bases between.

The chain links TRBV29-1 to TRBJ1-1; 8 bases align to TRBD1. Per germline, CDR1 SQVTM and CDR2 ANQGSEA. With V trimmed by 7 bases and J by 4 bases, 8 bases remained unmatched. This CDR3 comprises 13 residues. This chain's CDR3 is CSGRTGRGTEAFF. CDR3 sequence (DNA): TGCAGCGGACGGACAGGGCGGGGCACTGAAGCTTTCTTT.

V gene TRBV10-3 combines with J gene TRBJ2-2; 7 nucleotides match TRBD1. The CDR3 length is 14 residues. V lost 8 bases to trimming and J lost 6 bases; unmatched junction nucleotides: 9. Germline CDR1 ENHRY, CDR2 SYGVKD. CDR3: CAIGTGVTPGELFF. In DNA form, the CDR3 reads TGTGCCATCGGAACAGGGGTGACCCCCGGGGAGCTGTTTTTT.

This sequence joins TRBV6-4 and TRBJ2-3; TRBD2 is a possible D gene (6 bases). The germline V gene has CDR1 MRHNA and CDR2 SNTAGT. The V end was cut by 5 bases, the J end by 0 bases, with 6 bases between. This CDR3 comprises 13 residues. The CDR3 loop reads CASSSGSTDTQYF. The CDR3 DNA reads TGTGCCAGCAGTAGCGGGAGCACAGATACGCAGTATTTT.

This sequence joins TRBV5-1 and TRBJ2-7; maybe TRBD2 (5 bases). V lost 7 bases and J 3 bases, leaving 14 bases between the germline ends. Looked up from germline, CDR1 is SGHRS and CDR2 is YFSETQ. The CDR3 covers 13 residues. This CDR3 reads CASAEGRGYEQYF. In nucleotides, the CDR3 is TGCGCCAGCGCCGAGGGTCGAGGCTACGAGCAGTACTTC.

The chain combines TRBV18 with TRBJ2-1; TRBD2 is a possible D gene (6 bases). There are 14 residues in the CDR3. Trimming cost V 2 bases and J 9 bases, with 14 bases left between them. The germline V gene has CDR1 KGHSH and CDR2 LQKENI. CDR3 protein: CASSPGTGPSEQFF. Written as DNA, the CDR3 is TGTGCCAGCTCACCAGGGACTGGTCCTTCTGAGCAGTTCTTC.